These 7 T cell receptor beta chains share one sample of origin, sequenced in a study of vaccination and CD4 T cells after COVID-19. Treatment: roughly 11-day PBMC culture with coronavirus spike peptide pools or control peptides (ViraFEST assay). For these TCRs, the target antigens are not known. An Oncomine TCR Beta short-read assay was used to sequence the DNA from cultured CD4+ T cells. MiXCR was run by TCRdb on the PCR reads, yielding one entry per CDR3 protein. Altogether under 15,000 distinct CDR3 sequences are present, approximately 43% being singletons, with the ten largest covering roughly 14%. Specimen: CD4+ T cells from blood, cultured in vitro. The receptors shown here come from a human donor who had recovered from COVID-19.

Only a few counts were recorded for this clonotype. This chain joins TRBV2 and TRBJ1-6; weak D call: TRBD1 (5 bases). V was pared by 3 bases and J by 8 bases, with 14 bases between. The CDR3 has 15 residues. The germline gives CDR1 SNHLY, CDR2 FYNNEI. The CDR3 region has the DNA TGTGCCAGCAGTGAGATCCAGGGAATCGATTCACCCCTCCACTTT. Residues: CASSEIQGIDSPLHF.

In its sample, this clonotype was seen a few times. CDR3 sequence reads: CASSPQGADTQYF. CDR3 bases: TGTGCCAGCTCACCACAGGGCGCAGATACGCAGTATTTT. The rearrangement links TRBV18 to TRBJ2-3; unclear D gene. The CDR3 contains 13 residues. From germline, CDR1 is KGHSH and CDR2 LQKENI. Trimming removed 1 base from V and 4 bases from J, with 6 bases in between.

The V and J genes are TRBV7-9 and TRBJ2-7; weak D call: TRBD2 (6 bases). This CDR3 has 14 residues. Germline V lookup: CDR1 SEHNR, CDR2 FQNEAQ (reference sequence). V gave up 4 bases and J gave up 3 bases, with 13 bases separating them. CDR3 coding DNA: TGTGCCAGCAGCTCCAGCGGGTATATCTACGAGCAGTACTTC. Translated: CASSSSGYIYEQYF. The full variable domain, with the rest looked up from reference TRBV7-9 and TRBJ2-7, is DTGVSQNPRHKITKRGQNVTFRCDPISEHNRLYWYRQTLGQGPEFLTYFQNEAQLEKSRLLSDRFSAERPKGSFSTLEIQRTEQGDSAMYLCASSSSGYIYEQYFGPGTRLTVT.

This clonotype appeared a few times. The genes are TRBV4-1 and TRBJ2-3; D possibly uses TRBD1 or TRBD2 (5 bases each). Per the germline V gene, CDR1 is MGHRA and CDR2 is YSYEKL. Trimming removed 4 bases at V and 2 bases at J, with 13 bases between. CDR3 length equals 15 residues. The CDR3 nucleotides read TGCGCCAGCAGCCGGGGACCCCTGGACACAGATACGCAGTATTTT. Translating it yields CASSRGPLDTDTQYF.

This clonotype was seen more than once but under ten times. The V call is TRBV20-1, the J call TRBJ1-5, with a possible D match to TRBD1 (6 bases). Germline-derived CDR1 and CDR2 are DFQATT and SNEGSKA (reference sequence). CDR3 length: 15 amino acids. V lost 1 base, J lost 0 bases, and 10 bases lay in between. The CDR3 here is CSARVTGHSNQPQHF. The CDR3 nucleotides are TGCAGTGCTAGAGTGACGGGACATAGCAATCAGCCCCAGCATTTT.

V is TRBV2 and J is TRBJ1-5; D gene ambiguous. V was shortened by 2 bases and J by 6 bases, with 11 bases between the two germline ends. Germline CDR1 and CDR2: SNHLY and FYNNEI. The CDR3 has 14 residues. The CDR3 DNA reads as TGTGCCAGCAGTGAATCACGGGGTCTTCAGCCCCAGCATTTT. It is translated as CASSESRGLQPQHF. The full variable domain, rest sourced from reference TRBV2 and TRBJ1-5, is EPEVTQTPSHQVTQMGQEVILRCVPISNHLYFYWYRQILGQKVEFLVSFYNNEISEKSEIFDDQFSVERPDGSNFTLKIRSTKLEDSAMYFCASSESRGLQPQHFGDGTRLSIL.

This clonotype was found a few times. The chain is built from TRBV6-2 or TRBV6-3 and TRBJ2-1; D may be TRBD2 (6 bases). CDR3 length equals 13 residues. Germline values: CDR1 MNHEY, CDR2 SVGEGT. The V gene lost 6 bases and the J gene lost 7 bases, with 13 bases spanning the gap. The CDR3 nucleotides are TGTGCCAGCAGCACGACTAGGGGTAATGAGCAGTTCTTC. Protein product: CASSTTRGNEQFF.